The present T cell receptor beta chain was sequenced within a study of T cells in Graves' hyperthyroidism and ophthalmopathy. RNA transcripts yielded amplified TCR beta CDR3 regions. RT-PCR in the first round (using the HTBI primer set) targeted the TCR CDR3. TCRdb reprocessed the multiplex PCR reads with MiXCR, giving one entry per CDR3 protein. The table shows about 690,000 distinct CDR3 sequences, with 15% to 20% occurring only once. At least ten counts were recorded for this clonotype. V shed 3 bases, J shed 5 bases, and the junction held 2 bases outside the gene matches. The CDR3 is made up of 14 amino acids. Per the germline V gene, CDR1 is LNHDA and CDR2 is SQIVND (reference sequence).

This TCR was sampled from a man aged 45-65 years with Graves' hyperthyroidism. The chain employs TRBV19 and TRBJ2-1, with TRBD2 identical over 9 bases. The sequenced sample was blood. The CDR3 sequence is CASSILAGDNEQFF. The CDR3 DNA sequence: TGTGCCAGTAGTATTTTAGCGGGAGACAATGAGCAGTTCTTC.